This T cell receptor beta chain derives from a study of CD8+ T cells in alopecia areata. Overall study: The protocol delivered tofacitinib for 6 to 18 months, then withdrew it for 6 months. Points from the study as a whole: Clonality in lesional scalp, especially alopecia totalis/universalis, exceeded that of normal scalp.

Concerning this clone: Its antigen remains unidentified.

The CDR3 length is 16 residues. V shed 1 base and J shed 0 bases, with 9 bases lying between them. Germline CDR1 reads SGHTA; CDR2 reads FQGNSA. The sequencing template was cDNA reverse transcribed from extracted RNA. Produced via immunoSEQ multiplex PCR; TCRdb's table is partial and in-frame only. The data hold 140,000 or so clones, with approximately 50% observed a single time. The material was CD4+ T cells sorted from blood, obtained at week 0. The chain employs TRBV7-2 and TRBJ2-2, with unresolved D. The sequence was obtained from a human donor with alopecia areata. In nucleotides, the CDR3 is TGTGCCAGCAGCTTAGTCGCTCACCCGAACACCGGGGAGCTGTTTTTT. Translation gives CASSLVAHPNTGELFF.